This entry lists 4 T cell receptor beta chains sequenced from one sample in a study of blood T cell repertoires in COVID-19. Generated by immunoSEQ multiplex PCR, the TCRdb table keeps only in-frame clones and is missing some. The table records under 300,000 clones, approximately 78% of them present only once. The sample consisted of peripheral blood. These receptors originate from a woman aged 18-29 years with acute or convalescent COVID-19.

V usage is TRBV2 and J usage is TRBJ1-2; a possible D gene is TRBD1 (6 bases). CDR1 SNHLY and CDR2 FYNNEI come from the germline V gene. This CDR3 spans 15 amino acids. Trimming cost V 8 bases and J 8 bases, with 24 bases left between them. The CDR3 sequence is CASWTNRVTINGYTF. CDR3 nucleotides: TGTGCCAGCTGGACCAACAGGGTAACAATCAACGGCTACACCTTC.

This clone was seen a handful of times. CDR3 coding DNA: TGTGCCAGCAGTTACCCCGCGATCACCGGGGAGCTGTTTTTT. Translated, it gives CASSYPAITGELFF. This chain uses TRBV6-2 or TRBV6-3 with TRBJ2-2, with D unclear. The ends were cut back, 2 bases at V and 4 bases at J, with 8 bases in the middle. Germline lookup yields CDR1 MNHEY and CDR2 SVGEGT. The CDR3 totals 14 residues.

CDR3 nucleotide sequence: TGTGCCAGCAGCCCCAATAGCAATCAGCCCCAGCATTTT. This translates into CASSPNSNQPQHF. This chain links TRBV25-1 with TRBJ1-5; no clear D. V dropped 6 bases and J dropped 0 bases, with 6 bases sitting between them. The CDR3 is 13 amino acids. Germline lookup yields CDR1 MGHDK and CDR2 SYGVNS.

The rearrangement joins TRBV5-1 to TRBJ2-1, with TRBD2 identical over 7 bases. The CDR3 is 17 residues long. Germline V gene data show CDR1 as SGHRS and CDR2 as YFSETQ. The ends lost 0 bases at V and 1 base at J; junction bases unmatched: 7. The CDR3 region has the DNA TGCGCCAGCAGCTTGGGCTGGAGGGAGGGGTCCTACAATGAGCAGTTCTTC. It encodes CASSLGWREGSYNEQFF.